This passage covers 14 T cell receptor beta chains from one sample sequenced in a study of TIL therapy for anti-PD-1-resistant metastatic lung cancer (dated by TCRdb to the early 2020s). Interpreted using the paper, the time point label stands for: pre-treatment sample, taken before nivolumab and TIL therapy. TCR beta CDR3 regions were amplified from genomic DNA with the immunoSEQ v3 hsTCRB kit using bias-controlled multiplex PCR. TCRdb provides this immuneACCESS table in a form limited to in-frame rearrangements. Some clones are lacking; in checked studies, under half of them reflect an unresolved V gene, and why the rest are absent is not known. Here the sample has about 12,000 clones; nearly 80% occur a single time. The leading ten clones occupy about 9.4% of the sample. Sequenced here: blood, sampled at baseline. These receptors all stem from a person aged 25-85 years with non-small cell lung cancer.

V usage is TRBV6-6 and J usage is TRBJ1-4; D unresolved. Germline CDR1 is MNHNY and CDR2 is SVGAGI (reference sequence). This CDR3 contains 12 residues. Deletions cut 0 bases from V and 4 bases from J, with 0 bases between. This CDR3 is CASSYSNEKLFF. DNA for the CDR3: TGTGCCAGCAGTTACTCTAATGAAAAACTGTTTTTT.

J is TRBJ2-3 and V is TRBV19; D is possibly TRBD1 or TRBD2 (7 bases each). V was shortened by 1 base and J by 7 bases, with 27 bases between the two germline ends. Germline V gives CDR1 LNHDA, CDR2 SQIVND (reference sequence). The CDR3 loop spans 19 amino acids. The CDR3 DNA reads TGTGCCAGTAGTATAGTAGGGGGGGCACAACAGGGGTATCGAAATACGCAGTATTTT. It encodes CASSIVGGAQQGYRNTQYF.

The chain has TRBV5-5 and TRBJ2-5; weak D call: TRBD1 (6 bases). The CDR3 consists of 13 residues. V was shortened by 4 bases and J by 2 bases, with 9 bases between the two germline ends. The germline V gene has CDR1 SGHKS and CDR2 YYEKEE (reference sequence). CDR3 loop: CASSLDRQETQYF. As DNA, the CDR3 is TGTGCCAGCAGCCTGGACAGACAAGAGACCCAGTACTTC.

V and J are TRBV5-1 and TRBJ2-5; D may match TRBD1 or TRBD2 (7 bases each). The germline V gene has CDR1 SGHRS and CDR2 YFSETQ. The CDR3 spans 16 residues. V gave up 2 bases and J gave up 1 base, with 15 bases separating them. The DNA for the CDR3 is TGCGCCAGCAGCTTCGGCAGGGGGGGCCCCCAAGAGACCCAGTACTTC. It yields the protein CASSFGRGGPQETQYF.

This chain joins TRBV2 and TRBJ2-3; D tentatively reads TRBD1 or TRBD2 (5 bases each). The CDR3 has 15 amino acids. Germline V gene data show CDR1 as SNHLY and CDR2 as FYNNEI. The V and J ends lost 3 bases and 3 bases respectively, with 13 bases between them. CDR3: CASSDGTQPTDTQYF. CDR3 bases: TGTGCCAGCAGTGACGGGACCCAGCCGACAGATACGCAGTATTTT. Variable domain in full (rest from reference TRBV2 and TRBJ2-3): EPEVTQTPSHQVTQMGQEVILRCVPISNHLYFYWYRQILGQKVEFLVSFYNNEISEKSEIFDDQFSVERPDGSNFTLKIRSTKLEDSAMYFCASSDGTQPTDTQYFGPGTRLTVL.

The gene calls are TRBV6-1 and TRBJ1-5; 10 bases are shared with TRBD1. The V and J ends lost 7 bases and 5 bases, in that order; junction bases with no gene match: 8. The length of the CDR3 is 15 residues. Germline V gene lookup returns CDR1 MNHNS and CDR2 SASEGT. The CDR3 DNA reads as TGTGCCAGCATTACGGGACAGGGGCCGGATCAGCCCCAGCATTTT. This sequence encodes CASITGQGPDQPQHF.

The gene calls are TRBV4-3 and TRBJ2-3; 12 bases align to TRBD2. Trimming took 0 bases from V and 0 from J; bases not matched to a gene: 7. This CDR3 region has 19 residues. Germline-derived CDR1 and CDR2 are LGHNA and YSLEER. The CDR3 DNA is TGCGCCAGCAGCCAAGATCGGACTAGCGGGAATCCTAGCACAGATACGCAGTATTTT. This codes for CASSQDRTSGNPSTDTQYF.

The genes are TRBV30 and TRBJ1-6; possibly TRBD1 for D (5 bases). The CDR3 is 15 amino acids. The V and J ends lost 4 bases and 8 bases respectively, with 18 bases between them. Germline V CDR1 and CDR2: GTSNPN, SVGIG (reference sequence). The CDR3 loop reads CAWNVAGGSYSPLHF. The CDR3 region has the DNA TGTGCCTGGAATGTAGCCGGGGGTTCCTATTCACCCCTCCACTTT.

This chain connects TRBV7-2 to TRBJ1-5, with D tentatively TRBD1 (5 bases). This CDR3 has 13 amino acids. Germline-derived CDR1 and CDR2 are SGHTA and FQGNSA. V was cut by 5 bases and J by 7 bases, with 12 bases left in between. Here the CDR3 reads CASSGRVGQPQHF. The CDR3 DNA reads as TGTGCCAGCAGCGGCAGGGTTGGACAGCCCCAGCATTTT.

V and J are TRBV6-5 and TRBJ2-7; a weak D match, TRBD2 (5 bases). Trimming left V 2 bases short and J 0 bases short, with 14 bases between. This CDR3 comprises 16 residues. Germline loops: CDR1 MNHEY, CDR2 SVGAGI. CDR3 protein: CASSYMSGWSSYEQYF. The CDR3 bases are TGTGCCAGCAGTTACATGAGCGGTTGGAGCTCCTACGAGCAGTACTTC.

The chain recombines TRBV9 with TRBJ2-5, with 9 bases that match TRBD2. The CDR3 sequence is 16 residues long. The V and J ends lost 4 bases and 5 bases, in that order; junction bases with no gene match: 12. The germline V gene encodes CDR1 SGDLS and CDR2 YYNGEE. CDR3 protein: CASSNGGGTSRETQYF. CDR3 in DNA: TGTGCCAGCAGCAATGGAGGGGGGACTAGCCGGGAGACCCAGTACTTC.

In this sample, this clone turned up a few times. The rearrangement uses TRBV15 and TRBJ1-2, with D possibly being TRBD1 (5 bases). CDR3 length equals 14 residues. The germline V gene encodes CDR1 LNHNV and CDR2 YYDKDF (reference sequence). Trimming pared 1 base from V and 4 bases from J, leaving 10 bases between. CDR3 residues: CATSRVGGLYGYTF. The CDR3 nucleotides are TGTGCCACCAGCAGAGTCGGGGGTCTCTATGGCTACACCTTC.

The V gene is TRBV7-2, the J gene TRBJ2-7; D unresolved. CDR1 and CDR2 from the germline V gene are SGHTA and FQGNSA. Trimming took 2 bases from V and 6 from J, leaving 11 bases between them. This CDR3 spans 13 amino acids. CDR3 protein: CASSLTPKLEQYF. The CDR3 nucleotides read TGTGCCAGCAGCTTAACACCAAAGCTCGAGCAGTACTTC.

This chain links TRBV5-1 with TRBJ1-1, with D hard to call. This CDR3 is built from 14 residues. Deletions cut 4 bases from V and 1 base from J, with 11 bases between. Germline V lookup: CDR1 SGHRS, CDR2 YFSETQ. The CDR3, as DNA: TGCGCCAGCAGCCCTAGGGTGGGGAACACTGAAGCTTTCTTT. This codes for CASSPRVGNTEAFF.